This T cell receptor (beta chain) is drawn from a study of shared clonotypes between healthy human individuals. Points from the study as a whole: Only blood was sampled; tissue repertoires likely differ. Sequencing of the sorted subsets was shown by rarefaction to be incomplete despite large depth.

Per the germline V gene, CDR1 is PRHDT and CDR2 is FYEKMQ (reference sequence). The V and J ends lost 5 bases and 0 bases respectively, with 11 bases between them. This CDR3 contains 15 residues. About this clone: Its specificity is not known.

Naivety among CD8 cells was defined by CD45RO negativity and positive CCR7 selection, thereby excluding terminally differentiated effector memory CD45RA+ cells. The study drew all its donors from Caucasian adults living in Nashville, Tennessee. This table comes from immunoSEQ multiplex PCR, and its TCRdb copy is limited to in-frame clones, with some not included. The table shows about 2.1 million clones, with 90% to 95% occurring only once. Material for sequencing was naive CD8+ T cells from PBMCs. The receptor comes from a man between 18 and 29 years old in good health. Some clones in this sample may be carry-over from other donors' samples. The chain carries TRBV13 and TRBJ2-1; possible D gene TRBD2, 6 bases. Written as DNA, the CDR3 is TGTGCCAGCAGCCCGCGGGGCCCCTCCTACAATGAGCAGTTCTTC. Protein product: CASSPRGPSYNEQFF.